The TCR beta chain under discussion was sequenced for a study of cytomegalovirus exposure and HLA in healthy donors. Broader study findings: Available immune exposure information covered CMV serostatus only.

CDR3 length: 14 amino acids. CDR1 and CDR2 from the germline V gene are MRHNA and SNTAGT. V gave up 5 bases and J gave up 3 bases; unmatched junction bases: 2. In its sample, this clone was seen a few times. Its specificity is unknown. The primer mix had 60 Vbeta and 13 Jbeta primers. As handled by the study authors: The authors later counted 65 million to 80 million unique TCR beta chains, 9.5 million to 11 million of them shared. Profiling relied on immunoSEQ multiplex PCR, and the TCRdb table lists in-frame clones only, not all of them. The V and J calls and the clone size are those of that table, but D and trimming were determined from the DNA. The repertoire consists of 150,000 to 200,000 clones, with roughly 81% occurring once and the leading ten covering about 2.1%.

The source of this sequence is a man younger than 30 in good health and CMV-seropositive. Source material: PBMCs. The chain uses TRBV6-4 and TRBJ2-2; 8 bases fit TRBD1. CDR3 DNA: TGTGCCAGCAGTAAACAGGGGGACACCGGGGAGCTGTTTTTT. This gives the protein CASSKQGDTGELFF.